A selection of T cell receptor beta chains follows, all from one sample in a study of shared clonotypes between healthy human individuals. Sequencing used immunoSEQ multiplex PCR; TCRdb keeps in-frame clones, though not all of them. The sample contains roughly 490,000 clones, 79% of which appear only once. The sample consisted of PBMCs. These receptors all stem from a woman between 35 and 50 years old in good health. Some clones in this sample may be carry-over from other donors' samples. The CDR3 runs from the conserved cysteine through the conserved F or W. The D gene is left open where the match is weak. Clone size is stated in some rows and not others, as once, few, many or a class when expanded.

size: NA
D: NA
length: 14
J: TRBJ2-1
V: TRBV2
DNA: TGTGCCAGCAGAGGAGGAAGCTCCTACAATGAGCAGTTCTTC
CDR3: CASRGGSSYNEQFF

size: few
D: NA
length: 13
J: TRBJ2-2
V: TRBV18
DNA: TGTGCCAGCTCACCAGTTTCTACCGGGGAGCTGTTTTTT
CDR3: CASSPVSTGELFF

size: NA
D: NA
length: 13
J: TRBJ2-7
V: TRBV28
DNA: TGTGCCAGCAGGAGCGGACAGAGCTACGAGCAGTACTTC
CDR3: CASRSGQSYEQYF

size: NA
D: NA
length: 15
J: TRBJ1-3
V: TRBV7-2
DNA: TGTGCCAGCAGCCCCGCGGCAGGGTCTGGAAACACCATATATTTT
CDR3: CASSPAAGSGNTIYF

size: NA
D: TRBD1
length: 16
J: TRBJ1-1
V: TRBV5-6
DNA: TGTGCCAGCAGCTTGGCCAGACAGGGTAGGGGGACTGAAGCTTTCTTT
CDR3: CASSLARQGRGTEAFF

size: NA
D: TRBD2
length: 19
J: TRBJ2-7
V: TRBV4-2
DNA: TGTGCCAGCAGCCAAGGACTAGCGGGAGGGCCGGTGTCCTTCTACGAGCAGTACTTC
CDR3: CASSQGLAGGPVSFYEQYF

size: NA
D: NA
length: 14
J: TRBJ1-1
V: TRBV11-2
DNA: TGTGCCAGCAGCTTTGGGCTTCGGGACACTGAAGCTTTCTTT
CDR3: CASSFGLRDTEAFF

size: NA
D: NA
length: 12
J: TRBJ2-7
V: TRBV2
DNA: TGTGCCAGACGGACAGATGGGCACGAGCAGTACTTC
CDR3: CARRTDGHEQYF

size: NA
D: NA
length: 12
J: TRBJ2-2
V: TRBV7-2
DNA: TGTGCCAGCAGCCGGTTCACCGGGGAGCTGTTTTTT
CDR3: CASSRFTGELFF

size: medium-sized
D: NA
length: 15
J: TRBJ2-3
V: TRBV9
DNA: TGTGCCAGCAGCCTACTACTGGCGGGCACAGATACGCAGTATTTT
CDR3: CASSLLLAGTDTQYF

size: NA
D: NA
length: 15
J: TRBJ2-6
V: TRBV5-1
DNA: TGCGCCAGCAGCTTGGAAGGGTTAGGGGCCAACGTCCTGACTTTC
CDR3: CASSLEGLGANVLTF

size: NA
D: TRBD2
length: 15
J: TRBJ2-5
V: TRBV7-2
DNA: TGTGCCAGCAGCCCTATGGGACTAGCGGGTGAGACCCAGTACTTC
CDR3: CASSPMGLAGETQYF

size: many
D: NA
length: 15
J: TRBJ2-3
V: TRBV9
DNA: TGTGCCAGCAGCGTAGAAGGGACGGACGGAGATACGCAGTATTTT
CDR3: CASSVEGTDGDTQYF

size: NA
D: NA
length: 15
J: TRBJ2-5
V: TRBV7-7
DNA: TGTGCCAGCAGCTTAGGATTTGAGGGAGGCGAGACCCAGTACTTC
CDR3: CASSLGFEGGETQYF

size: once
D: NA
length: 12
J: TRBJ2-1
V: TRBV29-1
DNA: TGCAGCGCCGGTCCGGGTACCAATGAGCAGTTCTTC
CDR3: CSAGPGTNEQFF

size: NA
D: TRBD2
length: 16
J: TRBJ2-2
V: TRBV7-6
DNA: TGTGCCAGCAGCAGGACTAGTTTTCTATCGGCCGGGGAGCTGTTTTTT
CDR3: CASSRTSFLSAGELFF

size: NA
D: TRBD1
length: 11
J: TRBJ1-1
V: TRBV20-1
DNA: TGCAGGGGACAGACGGGAACTGAAGCTTTCTTT
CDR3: CRGQTGTEAFF

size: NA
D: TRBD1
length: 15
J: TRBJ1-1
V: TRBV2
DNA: TGTGCCAGCAGAGGGGGGCAGGGGGCGAGGTCTGAAGCTTTCTTT
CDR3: CASRGGQGARSEAFF

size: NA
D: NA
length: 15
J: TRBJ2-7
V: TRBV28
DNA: TGTGCCAGCAGTTTTGGGGCAGGACCTTTCGGCGAGCAGTACTTC
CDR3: CASSFGAGPFGEQYF

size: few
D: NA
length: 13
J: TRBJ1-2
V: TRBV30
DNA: TGTGCCTGGAGTGTAGTTGGGGGCCTTGGCTACACCTTC
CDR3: CAWSVVGGLGYTF

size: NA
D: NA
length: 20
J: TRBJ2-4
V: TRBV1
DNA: TGCACCAGCAGCAACCTTACCGGGACTAGCGGGAGATTAGCCAAAAACATTCAGTACTTC
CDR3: CTSSNLTGTSGRLAKNIQYF

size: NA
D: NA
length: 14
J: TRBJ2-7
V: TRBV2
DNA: TGTGCCAGCAGTGTCCATTTCCCCTTATACGAGCAGTACTTC
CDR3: CASSVHFPLYEQYF

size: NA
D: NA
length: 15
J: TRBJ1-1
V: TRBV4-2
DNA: TGTGCCAGCAGCCCTAGGGCGGGGGTCTGGACTGAAGCTTTCTTT
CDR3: CASSPRAGVWTEAFF

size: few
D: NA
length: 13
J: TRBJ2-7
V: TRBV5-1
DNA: TGCGCCAGCAGCCCCCAAAGCTCCTACGAGCAGTACTTC
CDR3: CASSPQSSYEQYF

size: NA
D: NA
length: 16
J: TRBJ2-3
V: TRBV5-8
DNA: TGTGCCAGCAGCTTTGCCCGACAGGTTAGCACAGATACGCAGTATTTT
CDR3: CASSFARQVSTDTQYF

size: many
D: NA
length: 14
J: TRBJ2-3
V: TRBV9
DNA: TGTGCCAGCAGCGTAGCGATTAGCACAGATACGCAGTATTTT
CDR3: CASSVAISTDTQYF